This TCR beta chain originates from a study of T cells in Graves' hyperthyroidism and ophthalmopathy. About the study: Peripheral blood sampling occurred at initial diagnosis, before any treatment.

This CDR3 region has 17 residues. Germline values: CDR1 MDHEN, CDR2 SYDVKM. The table lists this clonotype with a few counts. Compared with germline, one end of the junction differs, possibly owing to a read error. Disease duration under 2 months; hyperthyroidism patients were aged 18 to 65. From RNA transcripts, TCR beta CDR3 regions were amplified. Using the HTBI primer set, a first-round RT-PCR was run on the TCR CDR3. TCRdb processed the multiplex PCR reads anew with MiXCR; each CDR3 protein has one entry. The sample consists of a few hundred thousand distinct CDR3 sequences, approximately 14% of them appearing once.

The receptor was derived from a woman between 18 and 29 years old with Graves' hyperthyroidism that later progressed to Graves' ophthalmopathy. Sequenced sample: blood. The genes are TRBV28 and TRBJ2-1, with 7 nucleotides matching TRBD2. CDR3 coding DNA: TGTGCCAGCAGTTTCGGGGGGTGGGGGAGCTCCTGCAATGAGCAGTTCTTC. Its protein product is CASSFGGWGSSCNEQFF.